Shown below are 9 T cell receptor beta chains from a single sample sequenced in a study of blood T cell repertoires in COVID-19 (dated by TCRdb to about 2020). Libraries came from the immunoSEQ multiplex PCR assay. TCRdb stores this immuneACCESS table with in-frame sequences only. Part of the clones is absent; in the studies checked, under half of the shortfall reflects unresolved V genes, and no reason is known for the rest. Recorded for this sample are some 130,000 clones; around nine tenths of them occurred a single time. The ten biggest clones cover around 4.5% of the sample. The sample consisted of peripheral blood. These receptors were collected from a man in his sixties with COVID-19, enrolled during active disease.

This clone was seen only once. This chain links TRBV10-1 with TRBJ2-1; the match to TRBD1 covers 9 bases. Germline V CDR1 and CDR2: WNHNN, SYGVQD (reference sequence). CDR3 length: 17 amino acids. The ends lost 3 bases at V and 3 bases at J; junction bases unmatched: 9. CDR3 in amino acids: CASSDTLGTGNYNEQFF. In DNA form, the CDR3 reads TGCGCCAGCAGTGACACTCTAGGGACAGGGAACTACAATGAGCAGTTCTTC.

The J gene is TRBJ1-4, the V gene TRBV3-1 (or the pseudogene TRBV3-2); maybe TRBD1 (5 bases). The V gene lost 4 bases and the J gene lost 8 bases, with 14 bases spanning the gap. The CDR3 contains 14 residues. Germline V gives CDR1 LGHDT, CDR2 YNNKEL (reference sequence). DNA of the CDR3: TGTGCCAGCAGCCTGATAGGGGTTCGCGAAAAACTGTTTTTT. Translating gives CASSLIGVREKLFF.

This clone was recorded once. The rearrangement uses TRBV5-4 and TRBJ1-3, with D perhaps matching TRBD1 (6 bases). Trimming removed 3 bases at V and 3 bases at J, with 13 bases between. Germline CDR1 SGHNT, CDR2 YYREEE (reference sequence). This CDR3 has 15 amino acids. CDR3 sequence reads: CASSSGTQGGNTIYF. The CDR3 DNA reads as TGTGCCAGCAGCTCCGGGACACAGGGTGGAAACACCATATATTTT.

This chain connects TRBV15 to TRBJ2-7; D gene uncertain. The germline gives CDR1 LNHNV, CDR2 YYDKDF (reference sequence). The V and J ends lost 0 bases and 4 bases respectively, with 7 bases between them. The CDR3 has 13 residues. The CDR3 DNA reads as TGTGCCACCAGCAGAGAGATCCAGTACGAGCAGTACTTC. Translated, it gives CATSREIQYEQYF.

The rearrangement joins TRBV6-6 to TRBJ1-2; TRBD1 aligns across 8 bases. The V gene's germline CDR1 is MNHNY and CDR2 SVGAGI (reference sequence). This CDR3 region has 17 residues. V trimming: 5 bases; J trimming: 4 bases; junction bases outside the gene matches: 15. This CDR3 is CASSPNHAGGASYGYTF. The CDR3 nucleotides are TGTGCCAGCAGTCCCAACCACGCAGGGGGCGCCAGCTATGGCTACACCTTC.

The chain uses TRBV7-2 and TRBJ2-5; D gene uncertain. The germline V gene has CDR1 SGHTA and CDR2 FQGNSA. The CDR3 spans 12 residues. V was clipped by 5 bases and J by 5 bases, with 9 bases between them. DNA of the CDR3: TGTGCCAGCAGCGCAACTCGTGAGACCCAGTACTTC. As protein: CASSATRETQYF.

This chain joins TRBV5-8 and TRBJ2-5; the match to TRBD1 covers 8 bases. CDR1 and CDR2 (germline): SGHTS, YDEGEE. This CDR3 has 15 amino acids. The J segment lost 5 bases and the V segment lost 4 bases, leaving 10 bases of the junction unmatched. The CDR3 loop reads CASSNRDRPGETQYF. CDR3 sequence (DNA): TGTGCCAGCAGCAACCGGGACAGGCCGGGGGAGACCCAGTACTTC.

The chain has TRBV11-2 and TRBJ2-5, with TRBD2 matching over 10 bases. The CDR3 runs 15 residues. The V segment lost 1 base and the J segment 6 bases; nucleotides outside the gene matches: 5. Germline lookup yields CDR1 SGHAT and CDR2 FQNNGV. This CDR3 is CASSLVSGGKQTQYF. Written as DNA, the CDR3 is TGTGCCAGCAGCTTAGTTAGCGGGGGGAAGCAGACCCAGTACTTC.

The gene calls are TRBV6-1 and TRBJ2-7; possibly TRBD1 for D (6 bases). V lost 1 base to trimming and J lost 5 bases, with 9 bases between them. Germline V lookup: CDR1 MNHNS, CDR2 SASEGT. The CDR3 runs 13 residues. The chain's CDR3 is CASSEVNRDEQYF. The CDR3 bases are TGTGCCAGCAGTGAAGTCAACAGGGACGAGCAGTACTTC.